The rows below give T cell receptor beta chains drawn from one sample of a study of T cell clones after liver transplantation. Sequencing used immunoSEQ multiplex PCR; TCRdb keeps in-frame clones, though not all of them. The repertoire holds about 22,000 clones, with roughly 69% as singletons. This material consisted of CD4+ T cells from blood, taken before liver transplant. Receptors originate from a human donor who received a liver transplant. The CDR3 runs from the conserved cysteine through the conserved F or W. Each record gives: V gene, D gene, clone size, J gene, CDR3 DNA, CDR3 protein. The D gene is left open where the match is weak. Size is omitted from some rows. Given values are once, few, many or a class for expanded clones.

TRBV9	NA	NA	TRBJ1-2	TGTGCCAGCAGCGTAGAAAGTTGGGGGAATGGCTACACCTTC	CASSVESWGNGYTF
TRBV6-5	TRBD1	NA	TRBJ1-6	TGTGCCAGCACTACCCGACAGGGCGATTCACCCCTCCACTTT	CASTTRQGDSPLHF
TRBV29-1	TRBD1	few	TRBJ2-5	TGCAGCGTCTCAGGACAGGAGATGAAAGACCAAGAGACCCAGTACTTC	CSVSGQEMKDQETQYF
TRBV5-1	TRBD2	few	TRBJ2-2	TGCGCCAGCAGCTTGGCCTCACTAGCGGGGAACACCGGGGAGCTGTTTTTT	CASSLASLAGNTGELFF
TRBV18	NA	few	TRBJ1-5	TGTGCCAGCTCGTCAGGCGACAATCAGCCCCAGCATTTT	CASSSGDNQPQHF
TRBV29-1	NA	once	TRBJ2-1	TGCAGCGTTGGGGACGGGACCAATGAGCAGTTCTTC	CSVGDGTNEQFF
TRBV7-9	NA	few	TRBJ2-1	TGTGCCAGCAGTTCAAGCGCAAACAATGAGCAGTTCTTC	CASSSSANNEQFF
TRBV14	NA	few	TRBJ2-6	TGTGCCAGCAGCCAACTCTCTGGGGCCAACGTCCTGACTTTC	CASSQLSGANVLTF
TRBV9	NA	NA	TRBJ2-7	TGTGCCAGCAGCGTAGGAACAGACCCTAGAGAGCAGTACTTC	CASSVGTDPREQYF
TRBV7-2	TRBD1	NA	TRBJ1-4	TGTGCCAGCAGCTTAGCGCCTACAGGGGGCAGTGAAAAACTGTTTTTT	CASSLAPTGGSEKLFF
TRBV12-5	TRBD2	NA	TRBJ2-1	TGTGCTAGTGGTTTGGCGGCTAGCGGGGCCTACAATGAGCAGTTCTTC	CASGLAASGAYNEQFF
TRBV6-5	NA	NA	TRBJ1-2	TGTGCCAGCAGTGCCGATTCCCAGGGTTTTGGCTACACCTTC	CASSADSQGFGYTF
TRBV10-3	NA	NA	TRBJ1-5	TGTGCCATCAGTGCCCAGGACAGTCAACGCTTCAATCAGCCCCAGCATTTT	CAISAQDSQRFNQPQHF
TRBV7-8	NA	NA	TRBJ1-2	TGTGCCAGCAGCTTAGTGGTGGGGGAGGGCTACACCTTC	CASSLVVGEGYTF
TRBV4-2	TRBD2	NA	TRBJ2-7	TGTGCCAGCAGCCAAGATAGTGCGGGGGTCGACGTTTTCTACGAGCAGTACTTC	CASSQDSAGVDVFYEQYF
TRBV29-1	TRBD1	NA	TRBJ2-1	TGCAGCGTTGGACAGGGGGGCTACAATGAGCAGTTCTTC	CSVGQGGYNEQFF
TRBV6-5	NA	once	TRBJ1-1	TGTGCCAGCAGTTACCGCGGGAACACTGAAGCTTTCTTT	CASSYRGNTEAFF
TRBV4-2	NA	NA	TRBJ2-7	TGTGCCAGCAGCCAAGAGCTGACGGACTCCTACGAGCAGTACTTC	CASSQELTDSYEQYF
TRBV12-5	NA	once	TRBJ2-1	TGTGCTAGTGTTCCCCCCCGGGTATCCTCCTACAATGAGCAGTTCTTC	CASVPPRVSSYNEQFF
TRBV2	TRBD2	few	TRBJ2-3	TGTGCCAGCAGTGGGGCGGCGGGAGGGCTCACAGATACGCAGTATTTT	CASSGAAGGLTDTQYF
TRBV6-1	NA	NA	TRBJ1-2	TGTGCCAGCAGTGATCTGAGAAACAGCGGCTACACCTTC	CASSDLRNSGYTF
TRBV6-5	NA	once	TRBJ2-1	TGTGCCAGCAGTTACTCGAATGCCAATGAGCAGTTCTTC	CASSYSNANEQFF
TRBV5-1	NA	NA	TRBJ2-2	TGCGCCAGCAGCTTGAATACAGGAGGGCCCACCGGGGAGCTGTTTTTT	CASSLNTGGPTGELFF
TRBV6-1	TRBD1	NA	TRBJ2-1	TGTGCCAGCAGTGATCGTCCCAGGGGGCTATCGGAGCAGTTCTTC	CASSDRPRGLSEQFF
TRBV28	NA	NA	TRBJ1-1	TGTGCCAGCAGTTTATTGAAGGGGAGAAACACTGAAGCTTTCTTT	CASSLLKGRNTEAFF
TRBV19	NA	few	TRBJ1-1	TGTGCCAGTAGTATCGGGGGCAGCGGGCCTGAAGCTTTCTTT	CASSIGGSGPEAFF
TRBV27	TRBD2	NA	TRBJ2-3	TGTGCCAGCAGGAACCAGCGGGGAGGAGATACGCAGTATTTT	CASRNQRGGDTQYF
TRBV5-6	NA	once	TRBJ1-4	TGTGCCAGCAGCTTGGCGCTAGGAATGGGAGCTGAAAAACTGTTTTTT	CASSLALGMGAEKLFF
TRBV30	NA	NA	TRBJ2-1	TGTGCCTGGAGGTCCGAGGGCCTCAATGAGCAGTTCTTC	CAWRSEGLNEQFF
TRBV5-1	NA	NA	TRBJ1-2	TGCGCCAGCAGCTTCACTGGCAGTCCTAACTATGGCTACACCTTC	CASSFTGSPNYGYTF
TRBV4-2	NA	NA	TRBJ2-5	TGTGCCAGCAGCCCCCTGGGGGCGGGGGCACAAGAGACCCAGTACTTC	CASSPLGAGAQETQYF
TRBV5-6	NA	NA	TRBJ1-4	TGTGCCAGCCACAGACAGATTTCTATTGAAAAACTGTTTTTT	CASHRQISIEKLFF
TRBV4-2	NA	NA	TRBJ2-2	TGTGCCAGCAGCCAAGAGGGGGTCCTTAGGACCGGGGAGCTGTTTTTT	CASSQEGVLRTGELFF
TRBV30	TRBD1	NA	TRBJ2-6	TGTGCCTGGAGTATCGGCTTGACAGGGTTCCTATCTGGGGCCAACGTCCTGACTTTC	CAWSIGLTGFLSGANVLTF
TRBV7-6	TRBD1	NA	TRBJ1-4	TGTGCCAGCAGCTTGGGACAGGGAATAGCGGGTGAAAAACTGTTTTTT	CASSLGQGIAGEKLFF
TRBV27	TRBD1	few	TRBJ1-5	TGTGCCAGCAGTTTCGGGACAGACCCAAATCAGCCCCAGCATTTT	CASSFGTDPNQPQHF
TRBV6-6	TRBD2	NA	TRBJ2-7	TGTGCCAGCGGCAACAGCGGGGTATACGAGCAGTACTTC	CASGNSGVYEQYF
TRBV7-9	TRBD2	few	TRBJ2-1	TGTGCCAGCAGCTTAGGTGGAGCGGGGCATAGATACAATGAGCAGTTCTTC	CASSLGGAGHRYNEQFF
TRBV21-1	NA	few	TRBJ1-3	TGTGCCAGCAGCCTGACAGGTGTCTCTGGAAACACCATATATTTT	CASSLTGVSGNTIYF
TRBV21-1	NA	once	TRBJ2-2	TGTGCCAGCAGCTTTTGGACTAGTTCCGGGGAGCTGTTTTTT	CASSFWTSSGELFF
TRBV6-1	TRBD1	few	TRBJ1-2	TGTGCCAGCAGTGCCCGGGACAGGGAAAGGGGTGGCTACACCTTC	CASSARDRERGGYTF
TRBV7-2	NA	NA	TRBJ2-3	TGTGCCAGCAGCTTAGTGGGGACAGATACGCAGTATTTT	CASSLVGTDTQYF
TRBV11-3	NA	NA	TRBJ2-3	TGTGCCAGCAGCTCCCGGATAGTCGGAGGAACAGATACGCAGTATTTT	CASSSRIVGGTDTQYF
TRBV21-1	NA	NA	TRBJ2-1	TGTGCCAGCAGCAACACTAGATTTGCGGGAGCGTACAATGAGCAGTTCTTC	CASSNTRFAGAYNEQFF